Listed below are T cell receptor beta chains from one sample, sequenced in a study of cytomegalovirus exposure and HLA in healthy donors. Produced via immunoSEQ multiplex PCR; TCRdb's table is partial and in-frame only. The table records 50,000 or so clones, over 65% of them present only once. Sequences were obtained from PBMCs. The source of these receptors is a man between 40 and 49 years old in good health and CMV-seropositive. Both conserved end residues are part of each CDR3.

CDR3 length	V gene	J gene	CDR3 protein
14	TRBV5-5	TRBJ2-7	CASSWGTESYEQYF
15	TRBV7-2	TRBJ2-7	CASSHPGQGSYEQYF
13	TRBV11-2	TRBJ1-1	CASSSGQNTEAFF
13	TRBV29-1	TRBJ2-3	CSGGVGSSDTQYF
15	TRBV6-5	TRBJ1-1	CASSPDRGTMGEAFF
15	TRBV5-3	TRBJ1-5	CARSVNDSVNQPQHF
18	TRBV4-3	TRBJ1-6	CASSQEGQLSSYNSPLHF
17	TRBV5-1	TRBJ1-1	CASSLNPGGNGNTEAFF
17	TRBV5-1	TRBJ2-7	CASSISSGGASFHEQYF
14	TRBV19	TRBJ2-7	CASKEAFGGYEQYF
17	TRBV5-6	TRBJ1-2	CASSFLGGASANYGYTF
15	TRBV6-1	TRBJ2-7	CASSGWGTGPYEQYF
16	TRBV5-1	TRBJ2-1	CASSSTSGGTNNEQFF
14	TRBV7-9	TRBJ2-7	CASSFGDRRYEQYF
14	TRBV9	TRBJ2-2	CASSTTQGTGELFF
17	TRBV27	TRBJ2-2	CASSLSSGGANTGELFF
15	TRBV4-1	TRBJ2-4	CASSLAGTGKDIQYF
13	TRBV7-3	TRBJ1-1	CASSSSGDTEAFF
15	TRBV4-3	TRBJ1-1	CASSQVAGGNTEAFF
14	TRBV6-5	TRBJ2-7	CASSYGTGSHEQYF
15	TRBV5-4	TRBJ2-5	CASSLFAGDQETQYF
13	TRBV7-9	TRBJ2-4	CASRPGPGGIQYF
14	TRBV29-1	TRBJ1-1	CSVEEGTKDTEAFF
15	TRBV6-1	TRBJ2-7	CAIGRGTGHKYEQYF
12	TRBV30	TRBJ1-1	CAWSPGSTEAFF
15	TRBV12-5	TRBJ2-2	CASGFDRGYTGELFF
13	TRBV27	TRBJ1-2	CASSLLSSGGYTF
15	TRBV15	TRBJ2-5	CATSRERQGTETQYF
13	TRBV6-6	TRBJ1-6	CASSGQLNSPLHF
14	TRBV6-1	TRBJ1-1	CASSESGIRTEAFF
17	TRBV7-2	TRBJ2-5	CASSLVGTSGGQETQYF
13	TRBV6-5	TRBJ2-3	CASRSTGTDTQYF
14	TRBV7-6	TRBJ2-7	CASSLSRNHYEQYF
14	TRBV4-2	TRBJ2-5	CASSQGLAGQTQYF
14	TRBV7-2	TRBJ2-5	CASSLAGQPETQYF
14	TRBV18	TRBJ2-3	CASSGRFSTDTQYF
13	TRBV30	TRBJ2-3	CASQGGQADTQYF
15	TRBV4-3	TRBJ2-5	CASSQSDWPQETQYF
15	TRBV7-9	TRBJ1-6	CASSTQGQGNSPLHF
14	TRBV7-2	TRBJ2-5	CASSLIGRGETQYF
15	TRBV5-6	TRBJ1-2	CASSLWDRGPYGYTF
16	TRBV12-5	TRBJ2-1	CASGSRDRGPRFEQFF
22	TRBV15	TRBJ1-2	CATSGLTPGQGAINRLNYGYTF
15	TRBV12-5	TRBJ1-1	CASGLPQTGDTEAFF
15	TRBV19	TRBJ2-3	CASSIGTSVADTQYF
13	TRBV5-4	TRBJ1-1	CASSFSGTGKAFF